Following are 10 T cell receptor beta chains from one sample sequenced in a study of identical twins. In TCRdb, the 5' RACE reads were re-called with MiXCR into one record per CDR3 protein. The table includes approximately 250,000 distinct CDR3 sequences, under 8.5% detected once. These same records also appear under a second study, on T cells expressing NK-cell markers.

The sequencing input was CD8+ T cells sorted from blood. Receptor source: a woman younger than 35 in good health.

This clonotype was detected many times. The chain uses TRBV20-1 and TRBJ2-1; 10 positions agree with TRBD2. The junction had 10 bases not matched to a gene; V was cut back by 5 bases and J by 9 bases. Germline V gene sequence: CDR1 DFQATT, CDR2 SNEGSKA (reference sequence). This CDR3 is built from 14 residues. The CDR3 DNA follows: TGCAGTGCTTCAGCGGGAGGGCCTAATGCTGAGCAGTTCTTC. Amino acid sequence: CSASAGGPNAEQFF.

The CDR3 is CSALDYSGNTIYF. For the CDR3, the DNA is TGCAGCGCCTTGGACTACTCTGGAAACACCATATATTTT. The rearrangement uses TRBV29-1 and TRBJ1-3, with no clear D. Germline assignment: CDR1 SQVTM and CDR2 ANQGSEA. This CDR3 spans 13 amino acids. Trimming took 7 bases from V and 0 from J, leaving 10 bases between them. The variable domain in full, completed from reference TRBV29-1 and TRBJ1-3, reads SAVISQKPSRDICQRGTSLTIQCQVDSQVTMMFWYRQQPGQSLTLIATANQGSEATYESGFVIDKFPISRPNLTFSTLTVSNMSPEDSSIYLCSALDYSGNTIYFGEGSWLTVV.

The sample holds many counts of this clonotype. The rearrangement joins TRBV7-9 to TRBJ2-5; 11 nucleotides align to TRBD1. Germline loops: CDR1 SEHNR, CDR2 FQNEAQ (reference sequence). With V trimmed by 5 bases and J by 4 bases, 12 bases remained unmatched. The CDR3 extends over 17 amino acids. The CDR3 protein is CASSPLYGTGGRETQYF. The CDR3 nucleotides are TGTGCCAGCAGCCCTCTGTACGGGACAGGGGGTAGAGAGACCCAGTACTTC.

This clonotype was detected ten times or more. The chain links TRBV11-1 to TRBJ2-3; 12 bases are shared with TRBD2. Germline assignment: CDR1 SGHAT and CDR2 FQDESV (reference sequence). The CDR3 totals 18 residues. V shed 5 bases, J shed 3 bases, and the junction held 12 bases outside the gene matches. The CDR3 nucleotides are TGTGCCAGCAGCGCCCTAGCGGGGGGGCCCCCGATTACAGATACGCAGTATTTT. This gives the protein CASSALAGGPPITDTQYF.

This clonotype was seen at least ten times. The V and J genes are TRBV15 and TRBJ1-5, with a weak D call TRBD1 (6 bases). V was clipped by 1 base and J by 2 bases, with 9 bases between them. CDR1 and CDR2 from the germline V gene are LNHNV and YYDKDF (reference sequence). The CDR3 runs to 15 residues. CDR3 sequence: CATSRARGGNQPQHF. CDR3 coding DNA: TGTGCCACCAGCAGAGCCAGGGGCGGCAATCAGCCCCAGCATTTT.

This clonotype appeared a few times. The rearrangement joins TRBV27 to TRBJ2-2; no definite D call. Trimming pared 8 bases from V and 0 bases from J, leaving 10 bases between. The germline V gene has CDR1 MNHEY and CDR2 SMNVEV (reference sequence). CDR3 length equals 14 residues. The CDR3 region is CASRIGANTGELFF. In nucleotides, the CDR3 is TGTGCCAGCCGGATTGGCGCGAACACCGGGGAGCTGTTTTTT.

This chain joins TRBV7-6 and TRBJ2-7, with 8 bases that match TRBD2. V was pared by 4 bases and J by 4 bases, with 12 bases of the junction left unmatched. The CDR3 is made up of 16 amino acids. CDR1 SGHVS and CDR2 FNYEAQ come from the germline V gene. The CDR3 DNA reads TGTGCCAGCAGCTCGGGCCCGGCGGGAGGAACTTACGAGCAGTACTTC. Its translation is CASSSGPAGGTYEQYF.

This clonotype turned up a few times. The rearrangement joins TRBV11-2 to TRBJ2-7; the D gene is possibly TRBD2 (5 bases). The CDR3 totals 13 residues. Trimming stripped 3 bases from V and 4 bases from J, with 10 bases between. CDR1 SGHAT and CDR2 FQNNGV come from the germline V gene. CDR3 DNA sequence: TGTGCCAGCAGCTTTACTCGGGGATACGAGCAGTACTTC. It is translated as CASSFTRGYEQYF.

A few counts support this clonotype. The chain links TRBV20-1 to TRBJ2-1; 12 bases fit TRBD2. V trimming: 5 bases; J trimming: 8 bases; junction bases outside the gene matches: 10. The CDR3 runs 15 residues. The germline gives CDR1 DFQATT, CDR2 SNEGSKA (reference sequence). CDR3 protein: CSAPRLAGAQDEQFF. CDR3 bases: TGCAGTGCTCCTAGACTAGCGGGGGCTCAGGATGAGCAGTTCTTC.

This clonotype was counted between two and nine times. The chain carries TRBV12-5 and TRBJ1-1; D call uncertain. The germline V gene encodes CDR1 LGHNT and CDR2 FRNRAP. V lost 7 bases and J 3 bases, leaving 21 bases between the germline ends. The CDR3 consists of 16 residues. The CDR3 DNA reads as TGTGCTAGTGCCTCCTGGACTATCGCGGCGCACACTGAAGCTTTCTTT. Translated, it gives CASASWTIAAHTEAFF.